This is a list of T cell receptor beta chains from one sample in a study of T cell changes during pregnancy in multiple sclerosis. The repertoire was sequenced with immunoSEQ multiplex PCR; TCRdb's copy has only in-frame clones and lacks some. The top ten clones hold 0.15% to 0.2% of a sample with tens of thousands of clones, around 93% of them seen once. Sequenced material: CD4+ T cells from peripheral blood mononuclear cells, taken after pregnancy. These TCRs come from a female donor in good health, enrolled as a control in a pregnancy study. CDR3s include the opening cysteine and the closing phenylalanine or tryptophan. D genes are given only for firm matches. Clone size is stated in some rows and not others, as once, few, many or a class when expanded.

clone_size,v_call,j_call,d_call,cdr3_aa,cdr3_nt
NA,TRBV7-9,TRBJ2-1,TRBD1,CASSLVGGTGLLGEQFF,TGTGCCAGCAGCTTAGTAGGCGGGACAGGGCTTCTAGGTGAGCAGTTCTTC
NA,TRBV6-5,TRBJ2-3,NA,CASSSRDTQYF,TGTGCCAGCAGTTCGAGGGATACGCAGTATTTT
once,TRBV29-1,TRBJ1-2,NA,CSVEENREKGYGYTF,TGCAGCGTTGAAGAAAACAGGGAAAAGGGCTATGGCTACACCTTC
NA,TRBV2,TRBJ1-5,NA,CASRAGGTASNQPQHF,TGTGCCAGCAGGGCGGGTGGTACAGCTAGCAATCAGCCCCAGCATTTT
few,TRBV7-9,TRBJ1-1,NA,CASSLGQGNTEAFF,TGTGCCAGCAGCTTAGGCCAGGGGAACACTGAAGCTTTCTTT
NA,TRBV4-3,TRBJ2-3,NA,CASSLGGVSSTDTQYF,TGCGCCAGCAGCCTAGGGGGGGTTTCTAGCACAGATACGCAGTATTTT
once,TRBV7-3,TRBJ2-7,TRBD2,CASSPRGGLSIYEQYF,TGTGCCAGCAGCCCGCGGGGGGGCCTCAGTATCTACGAGCAGTACTTC
NA,TRBV28,TRBJ1-4,NA,CASSSPGQEKLFF,TGTGCCAGCAGTTCACCGGGACAAGAAAAACTGTTTTTT
NA,TRBV5-6,TRBJ2-5,NA,CASTLGTGGTQYF,TGTGCCAGCACTCTCGGGACCGGGGGGACCCAGTACTTC
NA,TRBV2,TRBJ2-7,TRBD2,CASRPGTSVYEQYF,TGTGCCAGCAGACCCGGGACTAGTGTATACGAGCAGTACTTC
NA,TRBV7-9,TRBJ1-2,TRBD1,CASSPGTGVYGYTF,TGTGCCAGCAGCCCGGGGACAGGCGTCTATGGCTACACCTTC
NA,TRBV11-2,TRBJ2-7,NA,CASSSDGGTYEQYF,TGTGCCAGCAGCTCAGATGGGGGGACCTACGAGCAGTACTTC
NA,TRBV6-5,TRBJ1-1,NA,CASSYSRRNTEAFF,TGTGCCAGCAGTTACTCGAGAAGGAACACTGAAGCTTTCTTT
NA,TRBV18,TRBJ1-2,NA,CASSPTREYGYTF,TGTGCCAGCTCACCAACCCGCGAATATGGCTACACCTTC
NA,TRBV7-9,TRBJ2-3,NA,CASTKAGGGGRDTQYF,TGTGCCAGCACCAAAGCCGGCGGGGGCGGACGAGATACGCAGTATTTT
NA,TRBV6-5,TRBJ2-2,NA,CASSPQGKVTGELFF,TGTGCCAGCAGTCCCCAGGGGAAGGTCACCGGGGAGCTGTTTTTT
NA,TRBV30,TRBJ1-4,NA,CAWSGDKGVNEKLFF,TGTGCCTGGAGTGGCGATAAAGGGGTGAATGAAAAACTGTTTTTT
NA,TRBV7-9,TRBJ2-3,NA,CASSSEGDTQYF,TGTGCCAGCAGCTCGGAGGGGGATACGCAGTATTTT
NA,TRBV9,TRBJ2-2,TRBD2,CASSTRTSGGLGGELFF,TGTGCCAGCAGCACCCGGACTAGCGGGGGCCTTGGGGGGGAGCTGTTTTTT
NA,TRBV23-1,TRBJ1-1,NA,CASGPTRQSEAFF,TGCGCCAGCGGACCAACCCGACAGAGTGAAGCTTTCTTT
NA,TRBV5-1,TRBJ1-2,NA,CASSLQGDGYTF,TGCGCCAGCAGCTTACAGGGTGATGGCTACACCTTC
NA,TRBV18,TRBJ1-1,NA,CASSPFGEGTEAFF,TGTGCCAGCTCACCATTCGGGGAGGGCACTGAAGCTTTCTTT
NA,TRBV19,TRBJ2-1,TRBD1,CASSNNPGQGSNEQFF,TGTGCCAGTAGTAATAACCCGGGACAGGGTTCGAATGAGCAGTTCTTC
NA,TRBV7-9,TRBJ1-4,TRBD1,CASKGQGMEKLFF,TGTGCCAGCAAGGGACAGGGTATGGAAAAACTGTTTTTT
NA,TRBV21-1,TRBJ2-2,NA,CASSDRRNTGELFF,TGTGCCAGCAGTGACAGGAGGAACACCGGGGAGCTGTTTTTT
NA,TRBV10-3,TRBJ1-1,NA,CASGPRGTEAFF,TGTGCCAGCGGACCTCGGGGGACTGAAGCTTTCTTT
NA,TRBV6-5,TRBJ1-5,NA,CASSRQTNQPQHF,TGTGCCAGCAGTCGACAGACCAATCAGCCCCAGCATTTT
once,TRBV7-2,TRBJ2-5,TRBD2,CASSFIAGGYQETQYF,TGTGCCAGCAGCTTTATAGCGGGGGGCTACCAAGAGACCCAGTACTTC
NA,TRBV7-9,TRBJ2-7,NA,CASSFFSGEAYEQYF,TGTGCCAGCAGCTTCTTCTCAGGGGAAGCCTACGAGCAGTACTTC
NA,TRBV5-1,TRBJ1-1,NA,CASSLEGRTEAFF,TGCGCCAGCAGCTTGGAGGGGCGCACTGAAGCTTTCTTT
NA,TRBV6-1,TRBJ2-3,TRBD2,CASSELGLAGGLDTQYF,TGTGCCAGCAGTGAATTGGGCCTAGCGGGGGGCCTAGATACGCAGTATTTT
NA,TRBV11-2,TRBJ2-1,TRBD2,CASSFLASGGSYNEQFF,TGTGCCAGCAGCTTTCTGGCTAGCGGGGGGTCCTACAATGAGCAGTTCTTC
NA,TRBV6-1,TRBJ1-6,NA,CATWQRTGETPLHF,TGTGCCACCTGGCAAAGGACCGGGGAGACACCCCTCCACTTT
NA,TRBV18,TRBJ1-1,NA,CASRDGSTEAFF,TGTGCCAGTCGGGATGGGAGCACTGAAGCTTTCTTT
NA,TRBV19,TRBJ1-1,TRBD1,CASSRRTGLNTEAFF,TGTGCCAGTAGTAGGCGGACAGGCTTGAACACTGAAGCTTTCTTT
NA,TRBV11-2,TRBJ2-3,TRBD2,CASSAGLAGNTDTQYF,TGTGCCAGCAGCGCCGGACTAGCGGGGAACACAGATACGCAGTATTTT
NA,TRBV6-5,TRBJ2-2,NA,CASSYDRTATGELFF,TGTGCCAGCAGTTACGACAGGACGGCCACCGGGGAGCTGTTTTTT
NA,TRBV18,TRBJ2-5,TRBD2,CASSPSAGGQETQYF,TGTGCCAGCTCACCATCGGCGGGGGGGCAAGAGACCCAGTACTTC
NA,TRBV28,TRBJ2-7,TRBD2,CASSAYGSGGGEQYF,TGTGCCAGCAGCGCGTATGGTAGCGGGGGAGGCGAGCAGTACTTC
NA,TRBV11-2,TRBJ1-3,NA,CASSLSFVRNTIYF,TGTGCCAGCAGCTTAAGTTTTGTGAGGAACACCATATATTTT
once,TRBV18,TRBJ2-5,NA,CASSPGSSGETQYF,TGTGCCAGCTCACCAGGATCCAGCGGGGAGACCCAGTACTTC
NA,TRBV19,TRBJ1-5,TRBD1,CASREQGADRPQHF,TGTGCCAGTAGGGAACAGGGGGCTGATCGGCCCCAGCATTTT
few,TRBV4-3,TRBJ2-7,NA,CASSQEVSHEQYF,TGCGCCAGCAGCCAAGAAGTTAGCCACGAGCAGTACTTC
once,TRBV13,TRBJ2-7,TRBD1,CASSLGDRVLYEQYF,TGTGCCAGCAGCTTAGGGGACAGGGTCTTATACGAGCAGTACTTC
NA,TRBV11-3,TRBJ2-5,NA,CASSLRGQETQYF,TGTGCCAGCAGCCTACGAGGGCAAGAGACCCAGTACTTC
once,TRBV7-3,TRBJ1-2,NA,CASSLIGGQGNGYTF,TGTGCCAGCAGCTTAATAGGGGGACAAGGGAATGGCTACACCTTC
NA,TRBV9,TRBJ2-1,TRBD1,CASSEGDRAYNEQFF,TGTGCCAGCAGCGAGGGGGACAGGGCCTACAATGAGCAGTTCTTC
NA,TRBV9,TRBJ2-3,TRBD1,CASSGRDRVTDTQYF,TGTGCCAGCAGCGGGCGGGACAGGGTTACAGATACGCAGTATTTT
NA,TRBV19,TRBJ2-1,NA,CASSPRDGGNYNEQFF,TGTGCCAGTAGTCCCCGGGACGGAGGGAATTACAATGAGCAGTTCTTC
once,TRBV18,TRBJ1-1,NA,CASSPPPGAEAFF,TGTGCCAGCTCACCACCTCCCGGGGCTGAAGCTTTCTTT
NA,TRBV7-3,TRBJ1-1,TRBD1,CASSLDRGPAFF,TGTGCCAGCAGCTTAGACAGGGGGCCAGCTTTCTTT
NA,TRBV6-1,TRBJ2-2,NA,CASSEGGWGGFTGELFF,TGTGCCAGCAGTGAAGGGGGCTGGGGGGGCTTCACCGGGGAGCTGTTTTTT
once,TRBV7-9,TRBJ1-2,NA,CASSLGGGANYGYTF,TGTGCCAGCAGCTTAGGAGGAGGAGCTAACTATGGCTACACCTTC
NA,TRBV6-5,TRBJ2-7,TRBD1,CASSWSRGSYEQYF,TGTGCCAGCAGTTGGTCCAGGGGGTCCTACGAGCAGTACTTC
NA,TRBV5-4,TRBJ2-5,NA,CASSRALGGGGGGETQYF,TGTGCCAGCAGCCGCGCCCTTGGTGGGGGCGGGGGCGGGGAGACCCAGTACTTC
NA,TRBV19,TRBJ1-6,TRBD1,CASSIGWTGVRSPLHF,TGTGCCAGTAGTATAGGGTGGACAGGGGTGCGTTCACCCCTCCACTTT
NA,TRBV4-1,TRBJ2-3,TRBD2,CASSHPLGLAGGNVRTQYF,TGCGCCAGCAGCCATCCCCTCGGACTAGCGGGGGGGAACGTGCGAACGCAGTATTTT
NA,TRBV7-3,TRBJ2-2,TRBD1,CASSFDRDTGELFF,TGTGCCAGCAGCTTTGACAGGGACACCGGGGAGCTGTTTTTT
NA,TRBV5-1,TRBJ2-2,NA,CASSPKAGAGTGELFF,TGCGCCAGCAGCCCTAAGGCGGGGGCAGGGACCGGGGAGCTGTTTTTT
NA,TRBV5-4,TRBJ2-3,NA,CASSLGLTSTDTQYF,TGTGCCAGCAGCTTGGGACTGACTAGCACAGATACGCAGTATTTT